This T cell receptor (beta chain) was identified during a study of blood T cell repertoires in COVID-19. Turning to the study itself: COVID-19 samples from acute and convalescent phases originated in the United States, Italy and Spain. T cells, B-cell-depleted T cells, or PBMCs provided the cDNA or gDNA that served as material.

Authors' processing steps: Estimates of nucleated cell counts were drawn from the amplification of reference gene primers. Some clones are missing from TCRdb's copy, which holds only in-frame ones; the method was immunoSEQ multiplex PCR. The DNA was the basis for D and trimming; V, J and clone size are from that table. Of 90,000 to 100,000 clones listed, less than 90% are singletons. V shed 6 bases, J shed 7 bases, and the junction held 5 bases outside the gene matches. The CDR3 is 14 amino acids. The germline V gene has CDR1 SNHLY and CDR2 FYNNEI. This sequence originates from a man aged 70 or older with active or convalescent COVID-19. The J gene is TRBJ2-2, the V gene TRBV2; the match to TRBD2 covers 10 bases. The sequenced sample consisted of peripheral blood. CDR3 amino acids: CASRGLARDGELFF. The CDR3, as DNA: TGTGCCAGCAGGGGACTAGCGCGGGACGGGGAGCTGTTTTTT.